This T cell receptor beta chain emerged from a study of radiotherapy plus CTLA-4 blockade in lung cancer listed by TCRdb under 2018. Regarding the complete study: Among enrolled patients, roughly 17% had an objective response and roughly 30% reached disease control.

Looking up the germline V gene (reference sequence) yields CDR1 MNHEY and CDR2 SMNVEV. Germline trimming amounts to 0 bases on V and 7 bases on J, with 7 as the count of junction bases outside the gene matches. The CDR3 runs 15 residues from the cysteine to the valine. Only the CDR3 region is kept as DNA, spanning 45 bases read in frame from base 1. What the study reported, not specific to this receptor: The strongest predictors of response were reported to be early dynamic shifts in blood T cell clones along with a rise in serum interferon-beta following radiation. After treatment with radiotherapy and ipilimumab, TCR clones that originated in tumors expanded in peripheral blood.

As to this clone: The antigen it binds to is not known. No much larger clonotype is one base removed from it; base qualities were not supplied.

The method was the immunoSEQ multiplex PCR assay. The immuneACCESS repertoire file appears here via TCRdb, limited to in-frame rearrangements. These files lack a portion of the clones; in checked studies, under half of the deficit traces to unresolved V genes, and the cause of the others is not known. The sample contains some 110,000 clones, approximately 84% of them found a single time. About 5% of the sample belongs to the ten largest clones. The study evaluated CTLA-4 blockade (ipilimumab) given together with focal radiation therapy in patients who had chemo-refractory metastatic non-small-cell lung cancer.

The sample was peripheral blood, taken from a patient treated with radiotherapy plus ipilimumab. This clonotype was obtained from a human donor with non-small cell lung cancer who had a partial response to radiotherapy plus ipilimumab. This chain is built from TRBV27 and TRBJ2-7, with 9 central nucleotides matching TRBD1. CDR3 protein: CASSLSGTGNREQYV. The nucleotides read TGTGCCAGCAGTTTATCCGGGACAGGGAATCGGGAGCAGTACGTC.